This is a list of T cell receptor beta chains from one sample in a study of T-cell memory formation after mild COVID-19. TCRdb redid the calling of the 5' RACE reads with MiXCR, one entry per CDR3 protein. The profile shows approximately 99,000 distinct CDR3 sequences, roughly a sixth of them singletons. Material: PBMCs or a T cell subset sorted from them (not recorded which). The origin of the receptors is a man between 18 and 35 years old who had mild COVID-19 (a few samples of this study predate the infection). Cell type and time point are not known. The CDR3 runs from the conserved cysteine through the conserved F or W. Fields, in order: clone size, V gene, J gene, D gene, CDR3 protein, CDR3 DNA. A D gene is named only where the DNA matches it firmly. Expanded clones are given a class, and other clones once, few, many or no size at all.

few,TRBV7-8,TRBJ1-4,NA,CASSLGRFRADEKLFF,TGTGCCAGCAGCTTAGGACGTTTTCGGGCAGATGAAAAACTGTTTTTT
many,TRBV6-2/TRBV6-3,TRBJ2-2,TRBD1,CASSFKVGTATGELFF,TGTGCCAGCAGTTTCAAAGTCGGGACAGCCACCGGGGAGCTGTTTTTT
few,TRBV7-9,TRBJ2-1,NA,CASSLFNWGRLRNEQFF,TGTGCCAGCAGCTTATTTAACTGGGGAAGACTACGTAATGAGCAGTTCTTC
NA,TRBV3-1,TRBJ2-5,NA,CASSFNQVGVEETQYF,TGTGCCAGCAGCTTCAACCAGGTGGGGGTGGAGGAGACCCAGTACTTC
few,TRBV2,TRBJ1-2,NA,CASSQDTF,TGTGCCAGCAGTCAGGACACCTTC
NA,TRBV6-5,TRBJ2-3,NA,CASSLQGVTDTQYF,TGTGCCAGCAGTCTACAGGGAGTCACAGATACGCAGTATTTT
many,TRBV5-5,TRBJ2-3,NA,CASSLGDTQYF,TGTGCCAGCAGCTTAGGAGATACGCAGTATTTT
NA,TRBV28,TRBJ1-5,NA,CASGWSGQPQHF,TGTGCCAGCGGATGGTCGGGTCAGCCCCAGCATTTT
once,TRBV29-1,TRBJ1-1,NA,CSVSGRTEAFF,TGCAGCGTTTCTGGGAGGACTGAAGCTTTCTTT
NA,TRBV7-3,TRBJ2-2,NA,CASMRDPNTGELFF,TGTGCCAGCATGAGGGATCCGAACACCGGGGAGCTGTTTTTT
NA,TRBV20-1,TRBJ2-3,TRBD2,CSARGTSGGPNTQYF,TGCAGTGCTAGAGGGACTAGCGGGGGCCCTAATACGCAGTATTTT
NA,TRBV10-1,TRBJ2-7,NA,CASSENRATEPYEQYF,TGCGCCAGCAGTGAGAACAGGGCCACTGAACCCTACGAGCAGTACTTC
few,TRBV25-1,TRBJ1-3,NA,CASSELGRGKQSGNTIYF,TGTGCCAGCAGTGAACTGGGCAGGGGTAAACAATCTGGAAACACCATATATTTT
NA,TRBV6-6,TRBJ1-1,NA,CASSDRFRNTEAFF,TGTGCCAGCAGTGACAGGTTTCGGAACACTGAAGCTTTCTTT
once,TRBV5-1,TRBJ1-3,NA,CASSPDVHSGNTIYF,TGCGCCAGCAGCCCGGACGTCCACTCTGGAAACACCATATATTTT
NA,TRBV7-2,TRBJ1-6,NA,CASSLNRVNNSPLHF,TGTGCCAGCAGCCTTAACAGGGTGAATAATTCACCCCTCCACTTT
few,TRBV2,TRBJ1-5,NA,CASSEGVRQPQHF,TGTGCCAGCAGTGAAGGGGTGCGTCAGCCCCAGCATTTT
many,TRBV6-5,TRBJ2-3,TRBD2,CASSYSAAGVTDTQYF,TGTGCCAGCAGTTATTCTGCCGCGGGGGTCACAGATACGCAGTATTTT
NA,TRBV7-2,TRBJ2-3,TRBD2,CASSSGGVGVPDTQYF,TGTGCCAGCAGCTCTGGGGGGGTTGGTGTACCAGATACGCAGTATTTT
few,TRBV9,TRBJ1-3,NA,CASSVGAGGNTIYF,TGTGCCAGCAGCGTAGGGGCAGGTGGAAACACCATATATTTT
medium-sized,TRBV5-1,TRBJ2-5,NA,CASSLEGETQYF,TGTGCCAGCAGCTTAGAGGGGGAGACCCAGTACTTC
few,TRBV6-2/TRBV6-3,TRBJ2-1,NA,CASSYGFGGTVNEQFF,TGTGCCAGCAGTTATGGTTTTGGGGGGACGGTCAATGAGCAGTTCTTC
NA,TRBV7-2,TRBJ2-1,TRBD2,CASSRRTSGINNEQFF,TGTGCCAGCAGCCGGAGGACTAGCGGGATAAACAATGAGCAGTTCTTC
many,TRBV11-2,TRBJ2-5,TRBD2,CASSFAGGFQETQYF,TGTGCCAGCAGCTTTGCGGGGGGCTTTCAAGAGACCCAGTACTTC
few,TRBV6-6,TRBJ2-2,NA,CASSYSGRGLTGELFF,TGTGCCAGCAGTTACTCGGGCAGGGGTTTAACCGGGGAGCTGTTTTTT
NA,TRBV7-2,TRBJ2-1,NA,CASSLLVTYNEQFF,TGTGCCAGCAGCTTACTAGTAACCTACAATGAGCAGTTCTTC
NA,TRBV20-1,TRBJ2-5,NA,CSAPARLLETQYF,TGCAGTGCTCCCGCGCGGTTACTAGAGACCCAGTACTTC
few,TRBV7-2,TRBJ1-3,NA,CASSEQGHTIYF,TGTGCCAGCAGCGAACAGGGACACACCATATATTTT
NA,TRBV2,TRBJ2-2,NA,CASSGLVNTGELFF,TGTGCCAGCAGTGGACTGGTTAACACCGGGGAGCTGTTTTTT
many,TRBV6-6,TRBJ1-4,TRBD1,CASSSDRVGEKLFF,TGTGCCAGCAGTTCTGACAGGGTGGGGGAAAAACTGTTTTTT
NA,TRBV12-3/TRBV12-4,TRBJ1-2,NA,CASSPTGSWYGYTF,TGTGCCAGCAGTCCGACAGGATCCTGGTATGGCTACACCTTC
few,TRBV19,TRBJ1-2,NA,CASDDGQSAGYTF,TGTGCCAGCGACGACGGACAGTCGGCTGGCTACACCTTC
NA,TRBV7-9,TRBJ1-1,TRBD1,CASSLVLSLGQPEAFF,TGTGCCAGCAGCTTAGTCCTTTCTTTGGGACAGCCTGAAGCTTTCTTT
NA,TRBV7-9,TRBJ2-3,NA,CASSFPTDTQYF,TGTGCCAGCAGCTTCCCCACAGATACGCAGTATTTT
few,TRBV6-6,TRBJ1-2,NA,CACKLGTAYGYTF,TGTGCCTGCAAACTTGGGACGGCCTATGGCTACACCTTC
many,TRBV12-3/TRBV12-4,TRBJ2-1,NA,CASTLQGFNNEQFF,TGTGCCAGCACCCTACAGGGATTCAACAATGAGCAGTTCTTC
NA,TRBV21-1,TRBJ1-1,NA,CASSKAGTSAFF,TGTGCCAGCAGCAAAGCCGGGACATCAGCTTTCTTT
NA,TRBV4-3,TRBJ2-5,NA,CASSQQQGEETQYF,TGCGCCAGCAGCCAACAACAGGGAGAAGAGACCCAGTACTTC
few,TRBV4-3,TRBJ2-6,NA,CASSLRSGANVLTF,TGCGCCAGCAGCCTGCGGTCTGGGGCCAACGTCCTGACTTTC
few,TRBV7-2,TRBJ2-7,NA,CASSPDHSYEQYF,TGTGCCAGCAGCCCGGATCACTCCTACGAGCAGTACTTC
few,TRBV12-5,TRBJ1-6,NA,CASGHVVNYNSPLHF,TGTGCTAGTGGTCACGTTGTTAATTATAATTCACCCCTCCACTTT
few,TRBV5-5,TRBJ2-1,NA,CASTPQGATSYNEQFF,TGTGCCAGCACCCCGCAAGGGGCCACCTCCTACAATGAGCAGTTCTTC
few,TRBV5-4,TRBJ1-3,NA,CASSSEGGSNTIYF,TGTGCCAGCAGCTCGGAGGGGGGGAGTAACACCATATATTTT
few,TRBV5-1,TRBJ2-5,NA,CASSLAREETQYF,TGCGCCAGCAGCTTGGCCCGGGAAGAGACCCAGTACTTC
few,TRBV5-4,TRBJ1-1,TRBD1,CASSRGQGLNTEAFF,TGTGCCAGCAGCAGGGGACAGGGGTTGAACACTGAAGCTTTCTTT
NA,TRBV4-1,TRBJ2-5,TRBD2,CASKSIREGTQYF,TGCGCCAGCAAGTCTATCCGGGAGGGGACCCAGTACTTC
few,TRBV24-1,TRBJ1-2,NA,CATSDTDAPGYTF,TGTGCCACCAGTGATACCGACGCCCCGGGCTACACCTTC
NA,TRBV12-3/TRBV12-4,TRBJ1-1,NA,CASSLAARNTEAFF,TGTGCCAGCAGTTTAGCGGCCAGGAACACTGAAGCTTTCTTT
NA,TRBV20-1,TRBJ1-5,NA,CSARVGGAAGQPQHF,TGCAGTGCTAGAGTGGGGGGCGCAGCGGGTCAGCCCCAGCATTTT
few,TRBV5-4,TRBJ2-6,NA,CASSKQVLSGANVLTF,TGTGCCAGCAGCAAACAGGTCCTCTCTGGGGCCAACGTCCTGACTTTC
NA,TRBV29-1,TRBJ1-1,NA,CSVEVEAFF,TGCAGCGTTGAAGTGGAAGCTTTCTTT
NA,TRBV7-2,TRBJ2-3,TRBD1,CASSRGQGRDTQYF,TGTGCCAGCAGCCGTGGACAGGGGAGAGATACGCAGTATTTT
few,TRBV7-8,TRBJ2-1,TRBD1,CASTVGQINNEQFF,TGTGCCAGCACCGTGGGACAGATCAATAATGAGCAGTTCTTC